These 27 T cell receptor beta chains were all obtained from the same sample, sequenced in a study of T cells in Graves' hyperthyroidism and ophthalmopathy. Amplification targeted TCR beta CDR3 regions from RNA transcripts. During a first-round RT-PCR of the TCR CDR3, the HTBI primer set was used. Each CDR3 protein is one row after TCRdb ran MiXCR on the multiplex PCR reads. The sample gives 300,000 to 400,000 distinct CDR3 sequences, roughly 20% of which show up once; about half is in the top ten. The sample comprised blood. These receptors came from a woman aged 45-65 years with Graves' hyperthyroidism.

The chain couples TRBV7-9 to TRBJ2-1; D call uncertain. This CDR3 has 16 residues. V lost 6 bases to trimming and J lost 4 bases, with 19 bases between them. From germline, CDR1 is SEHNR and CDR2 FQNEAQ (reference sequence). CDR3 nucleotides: TGTGCCAGCAGTCCCCCACGCCAGCGCTCATACAATGAGCAGTTCTTC. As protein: CASSPPRQRSYNEQFF.

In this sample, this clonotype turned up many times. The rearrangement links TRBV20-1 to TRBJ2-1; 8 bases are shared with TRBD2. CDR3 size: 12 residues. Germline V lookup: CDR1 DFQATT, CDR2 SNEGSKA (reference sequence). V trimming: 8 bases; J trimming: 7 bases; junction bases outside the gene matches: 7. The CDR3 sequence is CSSGTRRNEQFF. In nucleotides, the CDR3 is TGCAGTTCCGGGACTAGACGGAATGAGCAGTTCTTC.

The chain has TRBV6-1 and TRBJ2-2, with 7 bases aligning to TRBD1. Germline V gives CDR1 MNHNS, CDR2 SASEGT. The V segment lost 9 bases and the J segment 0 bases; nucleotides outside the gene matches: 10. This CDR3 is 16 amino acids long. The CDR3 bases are TGTGCCAGTAGCCTCCGGGACAGAGCGAACACCGGGGAGCTGTTTTTT. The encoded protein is CASSLRDRANTGELFF.

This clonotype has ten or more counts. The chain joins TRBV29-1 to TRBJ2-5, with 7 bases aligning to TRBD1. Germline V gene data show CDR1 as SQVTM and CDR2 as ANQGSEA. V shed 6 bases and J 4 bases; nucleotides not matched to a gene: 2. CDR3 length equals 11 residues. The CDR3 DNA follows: TGCAGCGTGGGACAGCCAGAGACCCAGTACTTC. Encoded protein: CSVGQPETQYF.

The CDR3 DNA sequence: TGCAGTGCTAGAGTCCCAGGTCTCTTACTCAATGAGCAGTTCTTC. The encoded protein is CSARVPGLLLNEQFF. J is TRBJ2-1 and V is TRBV20-1; D is ambiguous. Per germline, CDR1 DFQATT and CDR2 SNEGSKA (reference sequence). This CDR3 is 15 amino acids long. V was cut by 1 base and J by 6 bases, with 16 bases left in between.

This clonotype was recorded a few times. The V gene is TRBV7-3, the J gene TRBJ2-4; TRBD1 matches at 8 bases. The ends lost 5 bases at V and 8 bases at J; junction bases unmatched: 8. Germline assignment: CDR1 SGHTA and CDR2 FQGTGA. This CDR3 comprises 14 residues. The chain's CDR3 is CASSPTGGEDIQYF. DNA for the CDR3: TGTGCCAGCAGCCCCACAGGGGGTGAAGACATTCAGTACTTC.

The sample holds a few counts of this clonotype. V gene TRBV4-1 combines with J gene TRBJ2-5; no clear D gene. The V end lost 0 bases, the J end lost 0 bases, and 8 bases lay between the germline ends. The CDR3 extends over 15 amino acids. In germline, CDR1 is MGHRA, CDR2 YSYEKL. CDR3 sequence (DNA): TGCGCCAGCAGCCAAGAATGGCCGAACCAAGAGACCCAGTACTTC. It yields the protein CASSQEWPNQETQYF.

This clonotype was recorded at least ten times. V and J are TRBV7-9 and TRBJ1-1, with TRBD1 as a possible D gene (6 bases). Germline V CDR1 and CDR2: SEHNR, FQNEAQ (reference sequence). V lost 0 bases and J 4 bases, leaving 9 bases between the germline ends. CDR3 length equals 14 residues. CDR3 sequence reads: CASSLAQGSTEAFF. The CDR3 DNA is TGTGCCAGCAGCTTAGCACAGGGTTCCACTGAAGCTTTCTTT.

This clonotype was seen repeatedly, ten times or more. CDR3 in DNA: TGTGCCAGCAGCTTGGCCTGGTTTAGCACAGATACGCAGTATTTT. This sequence encodes CASSLAWFSTDTQYF. This rearrangement joins TRBV5-8 to TRBJ2-3; D is ambiguous. This CDR3 has 15 residues. Trimming shortened V by 0 bases and J by 0 bases, and 8 bases separated the two germline ends. CDR1 and CDR2 from the germline V gene are SGHTS and YDEGEE.

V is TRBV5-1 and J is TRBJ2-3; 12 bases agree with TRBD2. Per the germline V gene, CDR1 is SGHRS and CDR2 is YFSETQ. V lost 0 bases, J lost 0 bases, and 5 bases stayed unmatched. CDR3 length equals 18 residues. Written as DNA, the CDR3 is TGCGCCAGCAGCTTGGGGACAGGGACTAGCGGGAGCACAGATACGCAGTATTTT. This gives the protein CASSLGTGTSGSTDTQYF.

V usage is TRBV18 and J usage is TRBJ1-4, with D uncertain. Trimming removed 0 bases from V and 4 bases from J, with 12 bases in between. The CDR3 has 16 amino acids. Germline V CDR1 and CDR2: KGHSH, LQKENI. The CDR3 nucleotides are TGTGCCAGCTCACCACCAAGTCCTAGGGATAATGAAAAACTGTTTTTT. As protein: CASSPPSPRDNEKLFF. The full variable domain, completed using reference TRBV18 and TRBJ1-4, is NAGVMQNPRHLVRRRGQEARLRCSPMKGHSHVYWYRQLPEEGLKFMVYLQKENIIDESGMPKERFSAEFPKEGPSILRIQQVVRGDSAAYFCASSPPSPRDNEKLFFGSGTQLSVL.

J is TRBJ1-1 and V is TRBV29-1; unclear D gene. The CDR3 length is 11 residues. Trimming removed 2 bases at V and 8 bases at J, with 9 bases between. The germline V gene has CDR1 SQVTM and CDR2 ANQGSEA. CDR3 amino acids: CSVELGREAFF. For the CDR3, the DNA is TGCAGCGTTGAATTGGGGAGGGAAGCTTTCTTT. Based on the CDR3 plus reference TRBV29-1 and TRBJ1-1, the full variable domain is SAVISQKPSRDICQRGTSLTIQCQVDSQVTMMFWYRQQPGQSLTLIATANQGSEATYESGFVIDKFPISRPNLTFSTLTVSNMSPEDSSIYLCSVELGREAFFGQGTRLTVV.

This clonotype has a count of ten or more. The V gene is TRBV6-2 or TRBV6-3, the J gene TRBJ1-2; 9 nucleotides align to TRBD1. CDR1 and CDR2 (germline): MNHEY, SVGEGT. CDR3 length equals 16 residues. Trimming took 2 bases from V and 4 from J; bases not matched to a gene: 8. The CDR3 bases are TGTGCCAGCAGTTACCTACAGGGGGCCGACCGCTATGGCTACACCTTC. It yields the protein CASSYLQGADRYGYTF.

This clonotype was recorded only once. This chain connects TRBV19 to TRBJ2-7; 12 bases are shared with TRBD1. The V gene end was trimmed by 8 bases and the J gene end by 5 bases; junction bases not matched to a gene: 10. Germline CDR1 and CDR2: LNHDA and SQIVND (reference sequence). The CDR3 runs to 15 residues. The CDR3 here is CASRKRDRGHDEQYV. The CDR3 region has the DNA TGTGCCAGTCGGAAGAGGGACAGGGGGCATGACGAGCAGTACGTC.

DNA of the CDR3: TGCGCCAGCAGCCCCGGGACTCTGCAAGAGACCCAGTACTTC. Translation: CASSPGTLQETQYF. This sequence joins TRBV5-1 and TRBJ2-5; D possibly corresponds to TRBD2 (6 bases). V was cut by 4 bases and J by 2 bases, with 12 bases left in between. The germline gives CDR1 SGHRS, CDR2 YFSETQ. This CDR3 has 14 amino acids.

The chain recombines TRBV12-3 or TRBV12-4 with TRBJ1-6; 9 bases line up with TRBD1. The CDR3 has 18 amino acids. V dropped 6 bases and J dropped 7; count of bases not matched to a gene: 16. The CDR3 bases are TGTGCCAGCAGACAACGTAGACAGGGGGAAATCGTCAATTCACCCCTCCACTTT. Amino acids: CASRQRRQGEIVNSPLHF.

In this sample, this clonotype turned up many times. CDR3 residues: CASSNPDRNTEAFF. The CDR3 DNA reads TGTGCCAGCAGCAATCCGGACAGGAACACTGAAGCTTTCTTT. V usage is TRBV3-1 and J usage is TRBJ1-1; perhaps TRBD1 as D (6 bases). Germline CDR1 is LGHDT and CDR2 is YNNKEL (reference sequence). The CDR3 loop spans 14 amino acids. The ends were cut back, 5 bases at V and 1 base at J, with 11 bases in the middle. Full variable domain (missing parts from reference TRBV3-1 and TRBJ1-1): DTAVSQTPKYLVTQMGNDKSIKCEQNLGHDTMYWYKQDSKKFLKIMFSYNNKELIINETVPNRFSPKSPDKAHLNLHINSLELGDSAVYFCASSNPDRNTEAFFGQGTRLTVV.

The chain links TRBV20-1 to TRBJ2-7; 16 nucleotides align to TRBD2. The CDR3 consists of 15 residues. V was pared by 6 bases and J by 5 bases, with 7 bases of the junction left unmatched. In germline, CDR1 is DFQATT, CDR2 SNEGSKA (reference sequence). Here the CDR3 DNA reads TGCAGTGCACCCGGGACTAGCGGGAGGGCGAACGAGCAGTACTTC. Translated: CSAPGTSGRANEQYF.

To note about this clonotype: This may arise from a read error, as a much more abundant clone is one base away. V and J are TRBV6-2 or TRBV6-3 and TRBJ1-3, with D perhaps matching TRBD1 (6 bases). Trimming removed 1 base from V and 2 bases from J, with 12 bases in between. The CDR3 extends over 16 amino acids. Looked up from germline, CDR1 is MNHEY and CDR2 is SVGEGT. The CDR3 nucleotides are TGTGCCAGCAGTTACTGTGGACAGACTCCTGGAAACACCATATATTTT. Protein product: CASSYCGQTPGNTIYF.

The CDR3 sequence: CASSLAGTQIEAFF. The CDR3 bases are TGCGCCAGCAGCTTGGCCGGGACTCAAATTGAAGCTTTCTTT. This chain connects TRBV5-1 to TRBJ1-1, with D perhaps TRBD1 (5 bases). This CDR3 spans 14 amino acids. The V gene's germline CDR1 is SGHRS and CDR2 YFSETQ. V dropped 0 bases and J dropped 7 bases, with 13 bases sitting between them.

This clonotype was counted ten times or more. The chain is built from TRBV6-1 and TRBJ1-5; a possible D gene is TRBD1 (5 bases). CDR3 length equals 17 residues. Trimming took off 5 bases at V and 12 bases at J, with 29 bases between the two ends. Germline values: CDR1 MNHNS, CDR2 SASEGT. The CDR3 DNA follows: TGTGCCAGCAGTTCAAGCGGCTCGGACACCAGAATCAGCGTCCAGCATTTT. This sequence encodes CASSSSGSDTRISVQHF.

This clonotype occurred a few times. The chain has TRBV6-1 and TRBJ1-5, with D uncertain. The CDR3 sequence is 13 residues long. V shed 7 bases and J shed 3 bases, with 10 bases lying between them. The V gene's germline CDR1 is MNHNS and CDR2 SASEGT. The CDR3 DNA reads TGTGCCAGCACTCCCGGACTCAATCAGCCCCAGCATTTT. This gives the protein CASTPGLNQPQHF.

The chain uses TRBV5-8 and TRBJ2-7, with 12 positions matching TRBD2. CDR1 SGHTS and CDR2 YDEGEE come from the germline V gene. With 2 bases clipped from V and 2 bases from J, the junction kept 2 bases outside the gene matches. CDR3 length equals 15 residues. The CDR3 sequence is CASSLASGRAYEQYF. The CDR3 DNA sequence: TGTGCCAGCAGCTTAGCTAGCGGGAGGGCCTACGAGCAGTACTTC.

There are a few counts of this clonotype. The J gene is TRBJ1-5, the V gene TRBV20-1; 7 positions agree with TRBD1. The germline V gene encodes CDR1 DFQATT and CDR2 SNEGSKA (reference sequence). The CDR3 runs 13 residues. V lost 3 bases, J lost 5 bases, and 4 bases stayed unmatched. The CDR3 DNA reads TGCAGTGCTAGTGTTCAGGGGGATCAGCCCCAGCATTTT. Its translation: CSASVQGDQPQHF.

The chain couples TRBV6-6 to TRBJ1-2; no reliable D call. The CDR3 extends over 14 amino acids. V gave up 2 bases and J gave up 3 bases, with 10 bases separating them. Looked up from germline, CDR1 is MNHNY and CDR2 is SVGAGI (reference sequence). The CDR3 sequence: CASSYGPIDYGYTF. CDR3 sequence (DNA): TGTGCCAGCAGTTACGGTCCGATAGACTATGGCTACACCTTC.

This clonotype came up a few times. The CDR3 loop is CAWRGALSSYNSPLHF. Written as DNA, the CDR3 is TGTGCCTGGAGGGGAGCATTGAGCTCCTATAATTCACCCCTCCACTTT. This chain connects TRBV30 to TRBJ1-6; D uncertain. Germline V gene sequence: CDR1 GTSNPN, CDR2 SVGIG (reference sequence). The V end was cut by 3 bases, the J end by 0 bases, with 12 bases between. The CDR3 consists of 16 residues. Using reference TRBV30 and TRBJ1-6 for the parts outside the CDR3, the full variable domain is SQTIHQWPATLVQPVGSPLSLECTVEGTSNPNLYWYRQAAGRGLQLLFYSVGIGQISSEVPQNLSASRPQDRQFILSSKKLLLSDSGFYLCAWRGALSSYNSPLHFGNGTRLTVT.

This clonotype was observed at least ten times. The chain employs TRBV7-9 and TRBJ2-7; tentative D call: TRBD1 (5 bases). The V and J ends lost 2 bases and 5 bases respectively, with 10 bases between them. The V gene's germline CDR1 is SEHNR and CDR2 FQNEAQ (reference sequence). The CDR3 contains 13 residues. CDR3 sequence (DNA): TGTGCCAGCAGCTTACAGGGTATCAACGAGCAGTACTTC. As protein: CASSLQGINEQYF.